Presented here are 23 T cell receptor beta chains from one specimen sequenced in a study of cytomegalovirus exposure and HLA in healthy donors. Primers included in the PCR were 60 Vbeta and 13 Jbeta primers. Sequenced by immunoSEQ multiplex PCR; TCRdb stores in-frame clones only, minus some. The sample has 55,000 or so clones, about 84% seen once. The sequencing sample was made of PBMCs. All receptors derive from a female donor in good health and CMV-seronegative.

This clone was counted between two and nine times. The V gene is TRBV25-1, the J gene TRBJ1-2; 8 nucleotides align to TRBD1. The J segment lost 7 bases and the V segment lost 5 bases, leaving 6 bases of the junction unmatched. The V gene's germline CDR1 is MGHDK and CDR2 SYGVNS. This CDR3 comprises 13 residues. The CDR3 sequence is CASSRQGASGYTF. The DNA for the CDR3 is TGTGCCAGCAGTCGGCAGGGGGCGTCTGGCTACACCTTC.

The genes are TRBV5-4 and TRBJ1-2; 12 nucleotides agree with TRBD1. From germline, CDR1 is SGHNT and CDR2 YYREEE (reference sequence). V gave up 4 bases and J gave up 8 bases; unmatched junction bases: 6. There are 14 residues in the CDR3. The CDR3 DNA is TGTGCCAGCAGCCGGGACAGGGGGCGGTGGGGCTACACCTTC. It codes for CASSRDRGRWGYTF.

The chain is built from TRBV7-9 and TRBJ1-1; D unresolved. V was cut by 5 bases and J by 3 bases, with 13 bases left in between. The CDR3 sequence is 14 residues long. Germline V lookup: CDR1 SEHNR, CDR2 FQNEAQ (reference sequence). Here the CDR3 reads CASSPWRHYTEAFF. The DNA for the CDR3 is TGTGCCAGCAGCCCTTGGCGGCATTACACTGAAGCTTTCTTT. The full variable domain, completed using reference TRBV7-9 and TRBJ1-1, is DTGVSQNPRHKITKRGQNVTFRCDPISEHNRLYWYRQTLGQGPEFLTYFQNEAQLEKSRLLSDRFSAERPKGSFSTLEIQRTEQGDSAMYLCASSPWRHYTEAFFGQGTRLTVV.

This clone was seen more than once but under ten times. The chain combines TRBV25-1 with TRBJ2-5; weak D call: TRBD1 (6 bases). The germline V and J ends were trimmed by 6 bases and 2 bases, with 13 bases remaining between them. The length of the CDR3 is 14 residues. CDR1 is MGHDK, CDR2 SYGVNS, per germline. This CDR3 is CASSLSRGQETQYF. The CDR3 DNA is TGTGCCAGCAGCCTAAGCAGGGGACAAGAGACCCAGTACTTC.

The chain has TRBV7-9 and TRBJ1-5, with D maybe TRBD1 (5 bases). The length of the CDR3 is 14 residues. The germline CDR1 and CDR2 sequences are SEHNR and FQNEAQ (reference sequence). Trimming removed 5 bases at V and 2 bases at J, with 10 bases between. The CDR3: CASSPGGGNQPQHF. DNA of the CDR3: TGTGCCAGCAGCCCGGGGGGGGGCAATCAGCCCCAGCATTTT. Full variable domain (rest looked up from reference TRBV7-9 and TRBJ1-5): DTGVSQNPRHKITKRGQNVTFRCDPISEHNRLYWYRQTLGQGPEFLTYFQNEAQLEKSRLLSDRFSAERPKGSFSTLEIQRTEQGDSAMYLCASSPGGGNQPQHFGDGTRLSIL.

The CDR3 coding sequence is TGTGCCAGCAGTGCATTACCGGGACAGGGGAACACTGAAGCTTTCTTT. Protein sequence: CASSALPGQGNTEAFF. The chain joins TRBV27 to TRBJ1-1, with 9 bases identical to TRBD1. Germline V gene sequence: CDR1 MNHEY, CDR2 SMNVEV (reference sequence). This CDR3 has 16 residues. V gave up 5 bases and J gave up 1 base; unmatched junction bases: 8.

The V and J genes are TRBV7-8 and TRBJ2-5; D possibly corresponds to TRBD2 (6 bases). The DNA matches TRBJ2-7 better at its end, which makes the J call doubtful. This CDR3 has 18 residues. The germline CDR1 and CDR2 sequences are SGHVS and FQNEAQ. CDR3 sequence (DNA): TGTGCCAGCAGCTTATTGCGGAGCGGGCCTACCGTTACCTACGAGCAGTACTTC. It specifies CASSLLRSGPTVTYEQYF.

This chain connects TRBV5-8 to TRBJ2-1, with D perhaps matching TRBD1 (5 bases). The germline V gene has CDR1 SGHTS and CDR2 YDEGEE. The CDR3 sequence is 15 residues long. V gave up 7 bases and J gave up 0 bases, with 14 bases separating them. The CDR3 DNA is TGTGCCAGCTTGAAGTACAGGAGCTCCTACAATGAGCAGTTCTTC. Its protein is CASLKYRSSYNEQFF.

This clone has only a few counts. The chain has TRBV5-6 and TRBJ2-3; 8 nucleotides match TRBD2. CDR3 length: 16 residues. Germline V lookup: CDR1 SGHDT, CDR2 YYEEEE. The junction had 10 bases not matched to a gene; V was cut back by 0 bases and J by 7 bases. The CDR3 region has the DNA TGTGCCAGCAGCTTGGGCGCAGCTCCGGGGGGGAATACGCAGTATTTT. Protein: CASSLGAAPGGNTQYF.

The V call is TRBV7-9, the J call TRBJ1-2; TRBD1 might be the D (6 bases). This CDR3 spans 15 amino acids. Germline CDR1 reads SEHNR; CDR2 reads FQNEAQ (reference sequence). V lost 1 base to trimming and J lost 1 base, with 10 bases between them. CDR3 in DNA: TGTGCCAGCAGCTTAGAGGACAGTCATAACTATGGCTACACCTTC. Its translation: CASSLEDSHNYGYTF.

This clone appeared a few times. The chain combines TRBV21-1 with TRBJ1-6. TRBV21-1 is a recognized pseudogene. The CDR3 has 15 amino acids. Here the CDR3 reads CASPNRVGRNSPLHF. In nucleotides, the CDR3 is TGTGCCAGCCCGAACCGCGTGGGGAGGAATTCACCCCTCCACTTT.

The V gene is TRBV6-5, the J gene TRBJ1-5; D is possibly TRBD1 (5 bases). The CDR3 sequence is 15 residues long. Trimming shortened V by 10 bases and J by 0 bases, and 16 bases separated the two germline ends. The germline V gene encodes CDR1 MNHEY and CDR2 SVGAGI. CDR3 bases: TGTGCCACTCAGGGAGGGCAAGGTAGCAATCAGCCCCAGCATTTT. Translating gives CATQGGQGSNQPQHF.

CDR3 nucleotides: TGTGCCAGCAGCCCCCCCAGCTACAATGAGCAGTTCTTC. Its translation is CASSPPSYNEQFF. This chain links TRBV7-2 with TRBJ2-1; D remains ambiguous. V shed 5 bases and J shed 3 bases, with 8 bases lying between them. Germline CDR1 is SGHTA and CDR2 is FQGNSA. The CDR3 runs to 13 residues.

This clone was counted a few times. The chain is built from TRBV5-1 and TRBJ1-1; perhaps TRBD1 as D (5 bases). Trimming stripped 2 bases from V and 1 base from J, with 9 bases between. CDR1 is SGHRS, CDR2 YFSETQ, per germline. The CDR3 is 14 amino acids. As DNA, the CDR3 is TGCGCCAGCAGCTTATCGGGGGGGAACACTGAAGCTTTCTTT. This encodes CASSLSGGNTEAFF.

This clone was seen only a few times. This rearrangement joins TRBV4-1 to TRBJ2-7; TRBD2 is a possible D gene (6 bases). The V gene lost 1 base and the J gene lost 7 bases, with 17 bases spanning the gap. This CDR3 comprises 15 residues. Germline-derived CDR1 and CDR2 are MGHRA and YSYEKL. The CDR3 loop reads CASSQAGGGLGEQYF. The CDR3 bases are TGCGCCAGCAGCCAAGCCGGGGGTGGTCTGGGTGAGCAGTACTTC.

The chain employs TRBV6-5 and TRBJ1-4; a possible D gene is TRBD1 (5 bases). CDR1 and CDR2 from the germline V gene are MNHEY and SVGAGI. The CDR3 is made up of 15 amino acids. With 0 bases removed from V and 4 bases from J, the gap between germline ends came to 9 bases. The CDR3 sequence is CASSYSGAYNEKLFF. Here the CDR3 DNA reads TGTGCCAGCAGTTACTCAGGGGCCTATAATGAAAAACTGTTTTTT.

The chain carries TRBV19 and TRBJ2-7, with D possibly being TRBD1 (5 bases). Germline CDR1 is LNHDA and CDR2 is SQIVND (reference sequence). V was shortened by 4 bases and J by 2 bases, with 12 bases between the two germline ends. There are 14 residues in the CDR3. The CDR3 bases are TGTGCCAGTAGTAACCCCCAGGGTCCCTACGAGCAGTACTTC. Its translation is CASSNPQGPYEQYF.

The chain uses TRBV6-1 and TRBJ1-6; D remains ambiguous. The germline gives CDR1 MNHNS, CDR2 SASEGT. The CDR3 is 15 amino acids. Between the trimmed V and J ends, which lost 1 base and 8 bases, there was a span of 12 bases. The CDR3 sequence is CASSEETGSYSPLHF. DNA for the CDR3: TGTGCCAGCAGTGAAGAGACGGGGAGTTATTCACCCCTCCACTTT.

This rearrangement joins TRBV7-8 to TRBJ2-3; D perhaps matches TRBD2 (5 bases). The CDR3 runs to 15 residues. The V and J ends lost 4 bases and 4 bases respectively, with 15 bases between them. CDR1 and CDR2 (germline): SGHVS, FQNEAQ. CDR3 region: CASSSRVLDADTQYF. The CDR3 region has the DNA TGTGCCAGCAGCTCGCGGGTCCTCGACGCAGATACGCAGTATTTT.

The table lists this clone with a count of one. The V gene is TRBV5-1, the J gene TRBJ1-3; D uncertain. Between the trimmed V and J ends, which lost 1 base and 2 bases, there was a span of 10 bases. This CDR3 comprises 15 residues. Per the germline V gene, CDR1 is SGHRS and CDR2 is YFSETQ. The CDR3 DNA sequence: TGCGCCAGCAGCTTGTCCGCGGGTACTGGAAACACCATATATTTT. Translation gives CASSLSAGTGNTIYF.

The chain employs TRBV4-2 and TRBJ1-4; D may be TRBD1 (5 bases). Trimming pared 0 bases from V and 7 bases from J, leaving 15 bases between. The CDR3 totals 16 residues. Germline V CDR1 and CDR2: LGHNA, YNFKEQ. CDR3 bases: TGTGCCAGCAGCCAAGATTTGAGCAGGGCTGGTGAAAAACTGTTTTTT. Translation: CASSQDLSRAGEKLFF.

This clone was observed a single time. This chain uses TRBV6-5 with TRBJ1-2, with D maybe TRBD1 (6 bases). V lost 5 bases and J 4 bases, leaving 14 bases between the germline ends. The germline CDR1 and CDR2 sequences are MNHEY and SVGAGI. This CDR3 region has 14 residues. The CDR3 reads CASSNHRDGYGYTF. The CDR3 nucleotides read TGTGCCAGCAGTAACCACAGGGACGGCTATGGCTACACCTTC.

This sequence joins TRBV5-1 and TRBJ1-3, with D possibly matching TRBD1 (5 bases). Germline assignment: CDR1 SGHRS and CDR2 YFSETQ. This CDR3 is 15 amino acids long. The V end was cut by 3 bases, the J end by 4 bases, with 14 bases between. The CDR3 reads CASSSDSLPGNTIYF. The CDR3 coding sequence is TGCGCCAGCAGCTCCGACAGTCTCCCCGGAAACACCATATATTTT.